This TCR beta chain was captured by sequencing in a study of graft-versus-host responses after intestinal transplantation. Broader study findings: GvH clones appeared in recipient marrow, some first in ileum or blood.

This CDR3 comprises 16 residues. Trimming cost V 6 bases and J 5 bases; bases outside gene matches: 12. The germline V gene has CDR1 LNHDA and CDR2 SQIVND (reference sequence). The data were produced by immunoSEQ multiplex PCR, yet TCRdb's version contains in-frame clones alone and is incomplete. The sample contains about 100,000 clones, roughly 86% of which appear only once. Notes on this clone: Its matching antigen is unknown.

The TCR sequence derives from a human donor who was the organ donor for an intestinal transplant. This chain joins TRBV19 and TRBJ2-1; 8 bases map to TRBD2. The sample consisted of unstimulated CD4+ T cells sorted from spleen or lymph node cells, taken before transplant. The CDR3 reads CASRQPGLVRDNEQFF. Written as DNA, the CDR3 is TGTGCCAGTAGGCAACCGGGACTAGTGCGTGACAATGAGCAGTTCTTC.